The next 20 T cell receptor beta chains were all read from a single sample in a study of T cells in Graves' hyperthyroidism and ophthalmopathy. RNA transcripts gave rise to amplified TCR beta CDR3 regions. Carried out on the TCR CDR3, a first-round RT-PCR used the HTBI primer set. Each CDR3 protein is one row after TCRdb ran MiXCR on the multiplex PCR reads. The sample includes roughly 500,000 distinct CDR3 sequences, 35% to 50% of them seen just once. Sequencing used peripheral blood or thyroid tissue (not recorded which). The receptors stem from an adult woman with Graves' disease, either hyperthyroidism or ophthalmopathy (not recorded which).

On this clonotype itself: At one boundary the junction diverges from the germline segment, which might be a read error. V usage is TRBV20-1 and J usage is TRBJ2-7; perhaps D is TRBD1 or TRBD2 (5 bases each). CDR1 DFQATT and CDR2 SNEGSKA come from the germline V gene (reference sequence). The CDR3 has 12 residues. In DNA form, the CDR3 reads TGCAGTGCGGAAGGGACCTCCGACGAGCAGTACTTC. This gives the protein CSAEGTSDEQYF.

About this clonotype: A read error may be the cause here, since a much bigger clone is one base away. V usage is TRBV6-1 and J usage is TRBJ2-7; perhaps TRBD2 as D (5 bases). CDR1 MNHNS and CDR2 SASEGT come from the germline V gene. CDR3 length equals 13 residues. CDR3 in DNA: TGTGCCAGCAGTCCGACTATACCCTACGAGCGGTACTTC. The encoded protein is CASSPTIPYERYF.

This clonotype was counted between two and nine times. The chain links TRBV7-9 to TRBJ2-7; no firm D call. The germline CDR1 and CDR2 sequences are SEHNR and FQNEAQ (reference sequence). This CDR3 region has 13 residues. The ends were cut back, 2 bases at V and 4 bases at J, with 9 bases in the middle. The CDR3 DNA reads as TGTGCCAGCAGCTTACAGATGGGTTACGAGCAGTACTTC. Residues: CASSLQMGYEQYF.

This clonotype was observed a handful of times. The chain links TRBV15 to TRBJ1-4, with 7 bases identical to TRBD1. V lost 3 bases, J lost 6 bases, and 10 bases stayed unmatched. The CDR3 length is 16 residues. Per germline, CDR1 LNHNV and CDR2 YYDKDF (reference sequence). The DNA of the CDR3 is TGTGCCACCAGCAGGCCCACGACAGGGCTGGATGAAAAACTGTTTTTT. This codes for CATSRPTTGLDEKLFF.

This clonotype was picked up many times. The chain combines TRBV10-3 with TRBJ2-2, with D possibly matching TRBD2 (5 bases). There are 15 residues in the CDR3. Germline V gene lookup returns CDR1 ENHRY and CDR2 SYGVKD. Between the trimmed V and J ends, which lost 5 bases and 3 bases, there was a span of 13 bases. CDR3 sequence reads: CAISLGGGDTGELFF. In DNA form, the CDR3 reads TGTGCCATCAGTCTCGGCGGAGGAGACACCGGGGAGCTGTTTTTT.

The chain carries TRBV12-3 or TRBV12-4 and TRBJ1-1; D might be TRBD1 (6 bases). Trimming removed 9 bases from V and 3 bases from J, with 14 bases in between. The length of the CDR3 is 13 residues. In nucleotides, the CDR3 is TGTGCCAGTTTAGGACAGTTCTACACTGAAGCTTTCTTT. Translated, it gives CASLGQFYTEAFF.

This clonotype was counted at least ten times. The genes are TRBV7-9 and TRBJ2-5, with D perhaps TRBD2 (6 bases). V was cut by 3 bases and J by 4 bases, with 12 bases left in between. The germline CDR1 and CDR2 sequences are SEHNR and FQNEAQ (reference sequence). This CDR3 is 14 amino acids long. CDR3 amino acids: CASSFSFGRETQYF. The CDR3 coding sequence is TGTGCCAGCAGCTTTTCATTCGGGAGAGAGACCCAGTACTTC.

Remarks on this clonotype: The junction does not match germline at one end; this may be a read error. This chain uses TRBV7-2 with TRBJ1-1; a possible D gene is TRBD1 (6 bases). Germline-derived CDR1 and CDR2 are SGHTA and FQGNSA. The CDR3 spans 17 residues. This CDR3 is CASSQDKWGQVNTEAFF. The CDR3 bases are TGCGCCAGCAGCCAAGATAAATGGGGGCAGGTGAACACTGAAGCTTTCTTT.

CDR3 coding DNA: TGCAGCGCACGATCACAGGGAGGCCAGCATTTT. Its protein product is CSARSQGGQHF. This chain connects TRBV29-1 to TRBJ1-5, with D perhaps TRBD1 (6 bases). Germline V gives CDR1 SQVTM, CDR2 ANQGSEA. The CDR3 sequence is 11 residues long. V was trimmed by 7 bases and J by 12 bases, leaving 16 bases between them.

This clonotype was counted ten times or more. The CDR3, as DNA: TGCAGTGCTTGGCCCGGGGGAAATTCACCCCTCCACTTT. Protein: CSAWPGGNSPLHF. V usage is TRBV20-1 and J usage is TRBJ1-6; possibly TRBD1 for D (5 bases). The V end lost 5 bases, the J end lost 7 bases, and 12 bases lay between the germline ends. This CDR3 region has 13 residues. Germline CDR1 DFQATT, CDR2 SNEGSKA (reference sequence).

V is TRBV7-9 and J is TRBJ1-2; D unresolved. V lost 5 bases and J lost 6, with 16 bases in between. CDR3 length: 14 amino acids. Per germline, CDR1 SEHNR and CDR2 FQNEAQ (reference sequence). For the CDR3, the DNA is TGTGCCAGCAGCCAATTGCCCCCGAGGGATGGCTACACCTTC. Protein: CASSQLPPRDGYTF.

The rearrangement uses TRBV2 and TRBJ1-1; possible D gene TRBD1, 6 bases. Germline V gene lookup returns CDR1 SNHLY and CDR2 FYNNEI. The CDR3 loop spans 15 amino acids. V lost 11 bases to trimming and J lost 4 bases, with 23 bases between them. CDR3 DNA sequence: TGTGCCGGCGGGACTAGCGGGGGGGGCAGCACTGAAGCTTTCTTT. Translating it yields CAGGTSGGGSTEAFF. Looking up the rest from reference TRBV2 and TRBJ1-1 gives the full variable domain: EPEVTQTPSHQVTQMGQEVILRCVPISNHLYFYWYRQILGQKVEFLVSFYNNEISEKSEIFDDQFSVERPDGSNFTLKIRSTKLEDSAMYFCAGGTSGGGSTEAFFGQGTRLTVV.

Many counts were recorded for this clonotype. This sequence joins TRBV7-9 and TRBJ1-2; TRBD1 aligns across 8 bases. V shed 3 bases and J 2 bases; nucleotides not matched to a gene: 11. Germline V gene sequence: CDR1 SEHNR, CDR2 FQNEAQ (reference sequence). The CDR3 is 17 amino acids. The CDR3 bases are TGTGCCAGCAGCTTCTACGGCAGGGGGCTAAGGAACTATGGCTACACCTTC. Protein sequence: CASSFYGRGLRNYGYTF.

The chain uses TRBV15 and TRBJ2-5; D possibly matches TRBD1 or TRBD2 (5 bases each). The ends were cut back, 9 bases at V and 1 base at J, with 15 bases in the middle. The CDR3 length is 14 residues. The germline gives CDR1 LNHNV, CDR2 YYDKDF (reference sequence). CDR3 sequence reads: CATGVRRIQETQYF. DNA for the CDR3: TGTGCCACGGGGGTAAGGCGTATCCAAGAGACCCAGTACTTC.

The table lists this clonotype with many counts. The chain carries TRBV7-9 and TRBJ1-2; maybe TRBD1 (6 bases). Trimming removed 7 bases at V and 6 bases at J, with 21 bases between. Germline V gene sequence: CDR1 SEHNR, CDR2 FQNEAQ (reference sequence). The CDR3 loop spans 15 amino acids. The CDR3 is CASTRDTSGDDGYTF. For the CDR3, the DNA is TGTGCCAGCACCCGGGACACTTCCGGGGACGATGGCTACACCTTC.

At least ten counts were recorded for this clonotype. Written as DNA, the CDR3 is TGCAGTGCGGAAGGACAGAATCAGCCCCAGCATTTT. Amino acids: CSAEGQNQPQHF. The chain employs TRBV20-1 and TRBJ1-5, with a possible D match to TRBD1 (6 bases). Germline-derived CDR1 and CDR2 are DFQATT and SNEGSKA (reference sequence). Trimming cost V 6 bases and J 4 bases, with 10 bases left between them. The CDR3 totals 12 residues.

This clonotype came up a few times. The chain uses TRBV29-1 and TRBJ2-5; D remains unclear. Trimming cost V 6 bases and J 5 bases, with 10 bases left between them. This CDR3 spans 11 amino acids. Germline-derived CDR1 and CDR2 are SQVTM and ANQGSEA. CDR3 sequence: CSVRLGETQYF. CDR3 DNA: TGCAGCGTGCGGTTGGGTGAGACCCAGTACTTC.

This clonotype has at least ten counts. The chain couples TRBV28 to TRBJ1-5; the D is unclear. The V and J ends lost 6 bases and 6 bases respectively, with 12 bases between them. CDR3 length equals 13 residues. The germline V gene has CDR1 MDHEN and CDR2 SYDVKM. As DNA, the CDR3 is TGTGCCAGCAGGTTGGATTTGAGTCAGCCCCAGCATTTT. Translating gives CASRLDLSQPQHF.

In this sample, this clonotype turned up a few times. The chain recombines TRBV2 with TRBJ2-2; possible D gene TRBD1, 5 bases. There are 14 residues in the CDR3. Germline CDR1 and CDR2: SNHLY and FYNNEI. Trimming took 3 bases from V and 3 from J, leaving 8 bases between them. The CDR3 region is CASSDVRDTGELFF. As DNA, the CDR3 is TGTGCCAGCAGTGATGTCAGGGACACCGGGGAGCTGTTTTTT.

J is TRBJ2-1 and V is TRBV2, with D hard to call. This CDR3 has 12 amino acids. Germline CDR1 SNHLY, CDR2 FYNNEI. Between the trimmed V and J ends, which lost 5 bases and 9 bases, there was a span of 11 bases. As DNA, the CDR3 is TGTGCCAGCAGTTTTTCCAGCACTGAGCAGTTCTTC. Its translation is CASSFSSTEQFF.